The entry that follows covers one TCR beta chain sequence. Its antigen has not been determined. Base qualities are not provided; no much larger clone lies one nucleotide away. Other nucleotide sequences from this sample produce the same CDR3. This record comes from a study of blood T cell repertoires in COVID-19 (TCRdb year 2020). Regarding the complete study: Samples from collaborators originated in the United States, Italy and Spain and spanned both the acute and convalescent phases of COVID-19. The prospective study material was composed of cDNA or gDNA derived from T cells, B-cell-depleted T cells, or PBMCs. Deeply sampled blood TCRbeta repertoires from subjects exposed to, actively infected with, or recovered from COVID-19 were included in the dataset. The repertoires were made available in a free public database intended to serve as a resource for research on the immune response to SARS-CoV-2. Samples were obtained from the ongoing ImmuneRACE study (first 160 participants) and from 1,254 subjects provided by 6 global collaborators. The sample metadata nearly always contained a de-identified subject ID, COVID-19 status, age in years and sex. Where available, HLA class I and class II types were obtained from metadata supplied by the sample provider rather than from assay-based typing. The study at large found these results: How much clinical and demographic metadata was included differed by source and by participant, and the metadata was provided uncurated.

The CDR3 measures 12 amino acids from cysteine to phenylalanine. Solely the CDR3 DNA is kept, with 36 bases framed from the first base. Reading the germline V gene gives CDR1 SGHTA and CDR2 FQGNSA. The germline ends are 4 bases apart after V is trimmed by 0 bases and J by 4 bases. The collaborating institutions used their own protocols to collect whole blood in K2EDTA tubes. For TCRbeta analysis, collaborator samples were shipped as frozen whole blood, as isolated PBMCs, or as DNA extracted from either sample type. TCRbeta CDR3 regions were amplified from genomic DNA by means of the immunoSEQ Assay, a bias-controlled multiplex PCR. As for the original processing: Nucleated cell counts per sample were estimated from amplification of reference gene primers within the assay. To quantify the absolute abundance of each unique TCRbeta CDR3 rearrangement, sequence reads were collapsed and filtered. For each sample, productive Simpson clonality was calculated as the square root of Simpson's diversity index across productive rearrangements. The table was pulled from immuneACCESS by TCRdb, which kept in-frame rearrangements only. Such tables lose some clones; where checked, under half of the loss comes from unresolved V genes, and the rest has no known cause. V, J and clone size are taken as reported in that table, and D and trimming were inferred from the DNA itself. Recorded for this sample are approximately 340,000 clones; more than 70% of them occurred a single time. The biggest ten clones account for 2.5% to 3% of the sample.

Recombination joined TRBV7-2 with TRBJ2-7; no confident D gene assignment can be made. The clonotype was recovered from a man in his thirties or forties with active or convalescent COVID-19. Source material: peripheral blood. CDR3 sequence: CASSLAAYEQYF. In nucleotides, the sequence is TGTGCCAGCAGCTTAGCTGCGTACGAGCAGTACTTC.